This T cell receptor beta chain was identified in a study of graft-versus-host responses after intestinal transplantation. Per germline, CDR1 MDHEN and CDR2 SYDVKM. The ends were cut back, 5 bases at V and 6 bases at J, with 13 bases in the middle. The CDR3 is 14 residues long. Whole-study findings and limits: HvG clone declines early post-transplant were associated with peak circulating GvH levels. Allografts of one patient group, those with graft-donor T cell macrochimerism, had high graft-versus-host to host-versus-graft clonal ratios.

Remarks on this clone: What it recognizes is unknown.

Data came from immunoSEQ multiplex PCR; TCRdb stores just in-frame clones and leaves some out. This sample has roughly 100,000 clones; over 75% occur once, and the top ten carry over 0.8%. This specimen consisted of unstimulated CD4+ T cells sorted from spleen or lymph node cells, obtained before intestinal transplant. The rearrangement links TRBV28 to TRBJ1-4, with a possible D match to TRBD1 (6 bases). The TCR originated in a human donor who received an intestinal transplant. CDR3 sequence: CASSQTGTYEKLFF. CDR3 in DNA: TGTGCCAGCAGTCAAACCGGGACATATGAAAAACTGTTTTTT. The full variable domain, its missing parts supplied by reference TRBV28 and TRBJ1-4, is DVKVTQSSRYLVKRTGEKVFLECVQDMDHENMFWYRQDPGLGLRLIYFSYDVKMKEKGDIPEGYSVSREKKERFSLILESASTNQTSMYLCASSQTGTYEKLFFGSGTQLSVL.